The sequence of this T cell receptor (beta chain) was determined in a study of shared clonotypes between healthy human individuals. Sequenced by immunoSEQ multiplex PCR; TCRdb stores in-frame clones only, minus some. The data contain 550,000 to 800,000 clones, around 67% of them seen just once; the ten biggest clones take up about 1.8%. The ends lost 2 bases at V and 6 bases at J; junction bases unmatched: 5. The V gene's germline CDR1 is MNHEY and CDR2 SVGAGI. This CDR3 contains 15 residues. This rearrangement joins TRBV6-5 to TRBJ2-1, with 9 bases aligning to TRBD2. The TCR was taken from a woman aged 30 to 39 in good health. Sequenced sample: memory CD4+ T cells sorted from blood. Subset meaning: CD45RA-negative fraction. The DNA of the CDR3 is TGTGCCAGCAGTTACCAGATAGCGGGAGCCAATGAGCAGTTCTTC. The encoded protein is CASSYQIAGANEQFF.